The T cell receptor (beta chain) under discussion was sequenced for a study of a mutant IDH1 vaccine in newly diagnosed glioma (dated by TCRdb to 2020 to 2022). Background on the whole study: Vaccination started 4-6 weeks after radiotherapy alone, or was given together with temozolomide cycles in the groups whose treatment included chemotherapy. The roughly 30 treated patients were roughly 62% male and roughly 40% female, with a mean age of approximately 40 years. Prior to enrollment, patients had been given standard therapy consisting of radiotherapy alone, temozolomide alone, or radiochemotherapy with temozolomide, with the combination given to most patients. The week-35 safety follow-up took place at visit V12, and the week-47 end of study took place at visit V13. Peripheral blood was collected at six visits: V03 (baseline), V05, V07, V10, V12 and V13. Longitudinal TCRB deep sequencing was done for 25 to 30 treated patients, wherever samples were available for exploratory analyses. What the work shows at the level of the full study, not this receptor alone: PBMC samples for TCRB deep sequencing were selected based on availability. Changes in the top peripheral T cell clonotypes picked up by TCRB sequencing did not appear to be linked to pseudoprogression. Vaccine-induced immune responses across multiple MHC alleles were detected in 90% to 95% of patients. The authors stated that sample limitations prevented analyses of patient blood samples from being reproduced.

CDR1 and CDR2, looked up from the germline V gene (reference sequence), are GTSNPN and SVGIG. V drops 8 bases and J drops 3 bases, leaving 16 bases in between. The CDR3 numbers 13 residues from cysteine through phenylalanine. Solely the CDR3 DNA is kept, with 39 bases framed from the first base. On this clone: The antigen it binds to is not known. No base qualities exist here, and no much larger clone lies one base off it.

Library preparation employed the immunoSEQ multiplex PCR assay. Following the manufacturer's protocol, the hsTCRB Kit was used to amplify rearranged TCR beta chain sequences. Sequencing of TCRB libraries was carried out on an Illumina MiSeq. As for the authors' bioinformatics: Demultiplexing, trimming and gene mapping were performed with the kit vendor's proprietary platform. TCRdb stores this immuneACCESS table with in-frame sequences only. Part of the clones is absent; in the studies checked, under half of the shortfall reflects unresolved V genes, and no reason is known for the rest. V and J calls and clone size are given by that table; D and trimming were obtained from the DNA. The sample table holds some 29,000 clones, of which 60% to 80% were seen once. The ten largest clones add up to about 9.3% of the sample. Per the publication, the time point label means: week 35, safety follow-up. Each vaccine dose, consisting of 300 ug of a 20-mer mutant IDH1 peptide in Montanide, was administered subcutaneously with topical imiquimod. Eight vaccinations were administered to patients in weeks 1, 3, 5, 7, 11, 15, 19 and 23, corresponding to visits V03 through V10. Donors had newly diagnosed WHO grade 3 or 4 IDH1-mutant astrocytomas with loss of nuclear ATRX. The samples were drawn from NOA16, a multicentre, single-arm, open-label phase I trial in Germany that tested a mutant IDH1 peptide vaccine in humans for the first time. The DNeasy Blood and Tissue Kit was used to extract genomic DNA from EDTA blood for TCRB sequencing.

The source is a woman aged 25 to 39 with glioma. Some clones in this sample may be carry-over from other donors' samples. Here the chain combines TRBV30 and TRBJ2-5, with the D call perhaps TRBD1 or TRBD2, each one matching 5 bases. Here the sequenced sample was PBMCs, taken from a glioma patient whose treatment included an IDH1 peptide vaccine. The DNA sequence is TGTGCCCGTTCCCAGGGAGCAAAAGAGACCCAGTACTTC. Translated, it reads CARSQGAKETQYF.